A single sample is the source of the 29 T cell receptor beta chains below, sequenced in a study of blood T cell repertoires in COVID-19. TCRdb's copy holds only in-frame clones and misses some; the assay was immunoSEQ multiplex PCR. Of 3,500 to 4,000 clones in the sample, 89% were seen once. Sequenced material: peripheral blood. These TCRs come from a woman in her seventies with active COVID-19.

The V gene is TRBV18, the J gene TRBJ2-2; 9 nucleotides align to TRBD1. This CDR3 spans 16 amino acids. Trimming took 2 bases from V and 3 from J; bases not matched to a gene: 4. Germline CDR1 KGHSH, CDR2 LQKENI. CDR3 nucleotide sequence: TGTGCCAGCTCACCAGCAGGGACAGGGTACACCGGGGAGCTGTTTTTT. This sequence encodes CASSPAGTGYTGELFF.

This clone appeared a few times. The V call is TRBV6-6, the J call TRBJ2-1, with unresolved D. CDR3 length: 16 amino acids. Germline V gene sequence: CDR1 MNHNY, CDR2 SVGAGI (reference sequence). V lost 4 bases, J lost 0 bases, and 13 bases lay in between. CDR3 DNA: TGTGCCAGCAGTTCCCCCGGGTGGCACTCCTACAATGAGCAGTTCTTC. This encodes CASSSPGWHSYNEQFF.

The chain has TRBV7-9 and TRBJ1-2; no definite D call. Trimming removed 4 bases at V and 6 bases at J, with 12 bases between. There are 13 residues in the CDR3. In germline, CDR1 is SEHNR, CDR2 FQNEAQ (reference sequence). CDR3 DNA: TGTGCCAGCAGCTCTAGTTTGTGGGATGGCTACACCTTC. It specifies CASSSSLWDGYTF.

This chain links TRBV7-8 with TRBJ2-1; TRBD1 agrees at 7 bases. The CDR3 runs 15 residues. Germline loops: CDR1 SGHVS, CDR2 FQNEAQ. The V segment lost 7 bases and the J segment 4 bases; nucleotides outside the gene matches: 10. CDR3 in DNA: TGTGCCAGCACCAGAGGGGGCGCTGAATACAATGAGCAGTTCTTC. It codes for CASTRGGAEYNEQFF.

The chain employs TRBV5-1 and TRBJ1-4, with 7 bases lining up with TRBD1. With 4 bases clipped from V and 4 bases from J, the junction kept 4 bases outside the gene matches. From germline, CDR1 is SGHRS and CDR2 YFSETQ. The CDR3 totals 14 residues. This CDR3 reads CASSPGQSNEKLFF. The CDR3 nucleotides read TGCGCCAGCAGCCCGGGACAGAGTAATGAAAAACTGTTTTTT.

The rearrangement joins TRBV14 to TRBJ1-4; TRBD1 agrees at 7 bases. Per germline, CDR1 SGHDN and CDR2 FVKESK. This CDR3 contains 14 residues. The V and J ends lost 4 bases and 8 bases, in that order; junction bases with no gene match: 7. Written as DNA, the CDR3 is TGTGCCAGCAGCCGCGACAGGGAGGTGGAAAAACTGTTTTTT. Translated, it gives CASSRDREVEKLFF.

The J gene is TRBJ1-5, the V gene TRBV3-1 (or the pseudogene TRBV3-2), with D perhaps matching TRBD1 (6 bases). Germline CDR1 is LGHDT and CDR2 is YNNKEL (reference sequence). The CDR3 is made up of 16 amino acids. Trimming shortened V by 1 base and J by 6 bases, and 16 bases separated the two germline ends. Written as DNA, the CDR3 is TGTGCCAGCAGCCAAGCGGGGGGCGGATCGACTCAGCCCCAGCATTTT. This gives the protein CASSQAGGGSTQPQHF.

The gene calls are TRBV27 and TRBJ1-1; possible D gene TRBD1, 6 bases. Germline V CDR1 and CDR2: MNHEY, SMNVEV (reference sequence). V was shortened by 9 bases and J by 2 bases, with 19 bases between the two germline ends. The CDR3 is 15 amino acids. In DNA, the CDR3 is TGTGCCAGTCTTAGGTCAGGGGAGGGAAACACTGAAGCTTTCTTT. It is translated as CASLRSGEGNTEAFF.

V and J are TRBV6-6 and TRBJ1-4; no reliable D call. CDR3 length equals 15 residues. The germline V gene encodes CDR1 MNHNY and CDR2 SVGAGI (reference sequence). V lost 6 bases to trimming and J lost 7 bases, with 18 bases between them. In DNA, the CDR3 is TGTGCCAGCAGGGGCCTGAAGAGGGATGGTGAAAAACTGTTTTTT. Amino acids: CASRGLKRDGEKLFF.

This chain connects TRBV9 to TRBJ2-3; TRBD1 aligns across 11 bases. Germline CDR1 reads SGDLS; CDR2 reads YYNGEE. V trimming: 4 bases; J trimming: 4 bases; junction bases outside the gene matches: 2. CDR3 size: 14 residues. The CDR3, as DNA: TGTGCCAGCAGCACGGGACAGGGGGCAGATACGCAGTATTTT. Its protein is CASSTGQGADTQYF.

CDR3 protein: CASSQVGQGYGANVLTF. CDR3 nucleotides: TGCGCCAGCAGCCAAGTAGGACAGGGTTATGGGGCCAACGTCCTGACTTTC. The V call is TRBV4-1, the J call TRBJ2-6; 8 bases align to TRBD1. V dropped 1 base and J dropped 3; count of bases not matched to a gene: 5. Looked up from germline, CDR1 is MGHRA and CDR2 is YSYEKL. This CDR3 is 17 amino acids long.

This clone was counted once. V is TRBV6-6 and J is TRBJ1-5, with a weak D call TRBD1 (6 bases). This CDR3 spans 16 amino acids. V lost 0 bases and J 4 bases, leaving 13 bases between the germline ends. Germline-derived CDR1 and CDR2 are MNHNY and SVGAGI (reference sequence). CDR3 protein: CASSYSTGGPNQPQHF. CDR3 DNA sequence: TGTGCCAGCAGTTACTCGACGGGGGGGCCGAATCAGCCCCAGCATTTT.

This sequence joins TRBV6-5 and TRBJ2-1, with TRBD2 matching over 11 bases. CDR1 is MNHEY and CDR2 is SVGAGI in the germline V gene. The length of the CDR3 is 15 residues. The junction had 3 bases not matched to a gene; V was cut back by 8 bases and J by 0 bases. The CDR3 region is CASGSGGVSYNEQFF. For the CDR3, the DNA is TGTGCCAGCGGTAGCGGGGGGGTCTCCTACAATGAGCAGTTCTTC.

This clone has just one count. The chain links TRBV30 to TRBJ1-1; D remains unclear. This CDR3 has 13 amino acids. The ends were cut back, 0 bases at V and 1 base at J, with 6 bases in the middle. In germline, CDR1 is GTSNPN, CDR2 SVGIG (reference sequence). The CDR3 loop is CAWSVRRNTEAFF. CDR3 DNA: TGTGCCTGGAGTGTACGGAGGAACACTGAAGCTTTCTTT.

The V gene is TRBV2, the J gene TRBJ2-1; 8 bases line up with TRBD1. The CDR3 runs 13 residues. Germline loops: CDR1 SNHLY, CDR2 FYNNEI. V gave up 5 bases and J gave up 10 bases; unmatched junction bases: 7. CDR3 protein: CASSRTGLREQFF. The CDR3 DNA sequence: TGTGCCAGCAGTCGGACAGGGCTTCGGGAGCAGTTCTTC.

The chain recombines TRBV6-5 with TRBJ2-1; a weak D match, TRBD2 (6 bases). V was shortened by 4 bases and J by 7 bases, with 17 bases between the two germline ends. The CDR3 is 15 residues long. Germline CDR1 and CDR2: MNHEY and SVGAGI. CDR3 DNA sequence: TGTGCCAGCAGTTGGGGACTCGAGGGGTTGAATGAGCAGTTCTTC. Its translation is CASSWGLEGLNEQFF.

The chain links TRBV7-9 to TRBJ1-3, with 9 bases lining up with TRBD1. This CDR3 has 16 residues. Germline lookup yields CDR1 SEHNR and CDR2 FQNEAQ (reference sequence). With V trimmed by 5 bases and J by 0 bases, 5 bases remained unmatched. CDR3 sequence reads: CASSPDRGNSGNTIYF. CDR3 nucleotide sequence: TGTGCCAGCAGCCCCGACAGGGGGAACTCTGGAAACACCATATATTTT.

The V and J genes are TRBV3-1 (or the pseudogene TRBV3-2) and TRBJ1-1; D gene ambiguous. Germline-derived CDR1 and CDR2 are LGHDT and YNNKEL (reference sequence). The CDR3 covers 12 residues. V was clipped by 1 base and J by 11 bases, with 11 bases between them. The CDR3 spells CASSQAGAGAFF. DNA for the CDR3: TGTGCCAGCAGCCAAGCCGGAGCTGGGGCTTTCTTT.

The CDR3 nucleotides read TGTGCCAGCAGCCCCCTAGCGGGGGGGGAGACCCAGTACTTC. Translating it yields CASSPLAGGETQYF. The chain is built from TRBV3-1 (or the pseudogene TRBV3-2) and TRBJ2-5; 12 bases map to TRBD2. The CDR3 is made up of 14 amino acids. From germline, CDR1 is LGHDT and CDR2 YNNKEL (reference sequence). Unmatched junction bases numbered 2, after V lost 4 bases and J lost 5 bases.

The V and J genes are TRBV6-1 and TRBJ2-3, with D perhaps TRBD2 (5 bases). V was cut by 5 bases and J by 0 bases, with 9 bases left in between. The CDR3 loop spans 14 amino acids. Looked up from germline, CDR1 is MNHNS and CDR2 is SASEGT. CDR3 DNA: TGTGCCAGCAGTATCCGGACTAGCACAGATACGCAGTATTTT. Its translation is CASSIRTSTDTQYF.

Here the CDR3 DNA reads TGTGCCAGCAGCGTACGGGCTAGCGGGATAAACCACAATGAGCAGTTCTTC. Its translation is CASSVRASGINHNEQFF. The genes are TRBV9 and TRBJ2-1, with 9 bases lining up with TRBD2. The V gene end was trimmed by 1 base and the J gene end by 5 bases; junction bases not matched to a gene: 10. The CDR3 is 17 amino acids. The germline V gene encodes CDR1 SGDLS and CDR2 YYNGEE.

The rearrangement joins TRBV13 to TRBJ1-2; no reliable D call. CDR1 is PRHDT, CDR2 FYEKMQ, per germline (reference sequence). V was shortened by 4 bases and J by 0 bases, with 12 bases between the two germline ends. This CDR3 comprises 15 residues. The CDR3 region is CASSSFKTANYGYTF. CDR3 bases: TGTGCCAGCAGCTCTTTTAAGACTGCTAACTATGGCTACACCTTC.

The chain links TRBV27 to TRBJ2-1, with TRBD1 matching over 11 bases. The CDR3 is 16 residues long. Trimming cost V 5 bases and J 5 bases; bases outside gene matches: 8. Germline V gene sequence: CDR1 MNHEY, CDR2 SMNVEV (reference sequence). The CDR3 loop reads CASSGWTGGRDNEQFF. As DNA, the CDR3 is TGTGCCAGCAGTGGATGGACAGGGGGCAGGGACAATGAGCAGTTCTTC.

The chain recombines TRBV25-1 with TRBJ2-5; no reliable D call. The germline gives CDR1 MGHDK, CDR2 SYGVNS. The CDR3 contains 16 residues. V was pared by 2 bases and J by 3 bases, with 16 bases between. The CDR3 DNA is TGTGCCAGCAGTGAAAGCCCGCATAAACTTAAAGAGACCCAGTACTTC. As protein: CASSESPHKLKETQYF.

V is TRBV19 and J is TRBJ2-2; 8 positions match TRBD2. The J segment lost 7 bases and the V segment lost 3 bases, leaving 10 bases of the junction unmatched. Germline CDR1 and CDR2: LNHDA and SQIVND (reference sequence). This CDR3 comprises 16 residues. CDR3 in DNA: TGTGCCAGTAGTATTTCCTCGGGGGGGCCTCACGGGGAGCTGTTTTTT. It specifies CASSISSGGPHGELFF.

The genes are TRBV5-1 and TRBJ2-7; TRBD2 might be the D (7 bases). The CDR3 runs to 18 residues. Between the trimmed V and J ends, which lost 4 bases and 5 bases, there was a span of 28 bases. Germline-derived CDR1 and CDR2 are SGHRS and YFSETQ. The CDR3 is CASSPRGINAGAGDEQYF. CDR3 sequence (DNA): TGCGCCAGCAGCCCGCGGGGGATAAACGCGGGGGCCGGGGACGAGCAGTACTTC.

The V and J genes are TRBV7-8 and TRBJ2-7; a possible D gene is TRBD1 (5 bases). The CDR3 spans 14 residues. V lost 4 bases to trimming and J lost 3 bases, with 13 bases between them. The germline V gene has CDR1 SGHVS and CDR2 FQNEAQ. The CDR3 spells CASSSKTDFYEQYF. The DNA of the CDR3 is TGTGCCAGCAGCTCCAAGACAGATTTCTACGAGCAGTACTTC.

The chain has TRBV11-3 and TRBJ2-5; possible D gene TRBD2, 5 bases. V gave up 8 bases and J gave up 5 bases, with 15 bases separating them. The CDR3 has 13 residues. The germline V gene encodes CDR1 SGHNT and CDR2 YENEEA. The CDR3 coding sequence is TGTGCCAGCGGGGTGAGGGCCGGGGAGACCCAGTACTTC. This encodes CASGVRAGETQYF.

This clone was counted a single time. The chain recombines TRBV14 with TRBJ2-7, with 7 bases identical to TRBD2. The CDR3 extends over 15 amino acids. The trim removed 2 bases at V and 2 bases at J, leaving 6 bases unmatched. The germline V gene encodes CDR1 SGHDN and CDR2 FVKESK. The CDR3 bases are TGTGCCAGCAGCCAAAAAATCGGGACTACCTACGAGCAGTACTTC. Translated, it gives CASSQKIGTTYEQYF.